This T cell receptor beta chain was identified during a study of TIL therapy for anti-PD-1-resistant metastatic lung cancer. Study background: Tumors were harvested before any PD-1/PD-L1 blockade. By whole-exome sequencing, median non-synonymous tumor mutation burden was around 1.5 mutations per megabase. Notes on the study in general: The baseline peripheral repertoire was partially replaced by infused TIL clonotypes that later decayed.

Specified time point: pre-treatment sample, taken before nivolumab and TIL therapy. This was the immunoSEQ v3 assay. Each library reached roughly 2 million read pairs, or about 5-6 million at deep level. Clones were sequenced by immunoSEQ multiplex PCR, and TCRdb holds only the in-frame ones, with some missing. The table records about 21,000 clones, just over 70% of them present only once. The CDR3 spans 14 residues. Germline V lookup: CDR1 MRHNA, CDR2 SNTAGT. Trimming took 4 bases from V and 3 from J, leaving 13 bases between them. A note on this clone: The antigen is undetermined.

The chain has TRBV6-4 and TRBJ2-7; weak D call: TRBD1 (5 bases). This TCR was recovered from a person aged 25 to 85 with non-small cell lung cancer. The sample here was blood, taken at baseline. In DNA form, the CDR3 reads TGTGCCAGCAGTGGCCAGGGCGGAATCTACGAGCAGTACGTC. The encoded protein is CASSGQGGIYEQYV.